This T cell receptor beta chain appears in the sequencing data of a study of blood T cells in healthy people across ages. Germline CDR1 and CDR2: SQVTM and ANQGSEA. V lost 6 bases and J 7 bases, leaving 19 bases between the germline ends. The CDR3 contains 13 residues. This clonotype was seen many times. Then a second PCR, running roughly 7 to 11 cycles, was carried out with a sample-barcoded 5' primer and a J-beta primer mix. TCRdb reprocessed the 5' RACE reads via MiXCR and lists one record per CDR3 protein. The sample contains roughly 720,000 distinct CDR3 sequences, less than 70% of which appear only once.

The chain has TRBV29-1 and TRBJ2-7; possibly TRBD1 for D (6 bases). Material for sequencing was blood. The origin of this receptor is a man at least 80 years old in good health. CDR3 sequence: CSVRQAATGEQYF. CDR3 in DNA: TGCAGCGTCCGACAGGCCGCAACGGGGGAGCAGTACTTC.